The clone carrying this T cell receptor beta chain was picked up one time. Its antigen is unidentified. CDR1 and CDR2 (germline): MNHEY, SVGAGI. The CDR3 contains 14 residues. Trimming took 2 bases from V and 0 from J; bases not matched to a gene: 0. The PCR made use of 60 Vbeta and 13 Jbeta primers. The table came from immunoSEQ multiplex PCR; TCRdb's copy has only in-frame clones and leaves some out. The sample holds tens of thousands of clones, approximately 60% seen once. The data were taken from a study of cytomegalovirus exposure and HLA in healthy donors. Overall study findings and caveats: Most TCR beta V segments were productive about 87% or about 30% of the time in an earlier analysis.

The source is a woman in her fifties or sixties in good health and CMV-seropositive. Sequencing was carried out using PBMCs. This chain joins TRBV6-5 and TRBJ1-2; 7 bases align to TRBD1. This CDR3 reads CASSYQGANYGYTF. The DNA for the CDR3 is TGTGCCAGCAGTTACCAGGGGGCTAACTATGGCTACACCTTC.